This T cell receptor beta chain was documented in a study of human T cells and chemical hapten exposure. Time point of the sample: patch test 1, 2 weeks after DPC sensitization. This sample's treatment: therapeutic diphenylcyclopropenone sensitization with weekly scalp DPC. V lost 5 bases, J lost 5 bases, and 9 bases stayed unmatched. This CDR3 spans 15 amino acids. TCRdb redid the calling of the RACE reads with MiXCR, one entry per CDR3 protein. In the table there are tens of thousands of distinct CDR3 sequences, around a third of which are singletons. V and J are TRBV12-3 or TRBV12-4 and TRBJ1-1, with 9 bases aligning to TRBD1. The material was whole blood, obtained in connection with sensitization to the hapten diphenylcyclopropenone (DPC). The source is a man in his forties with alopecia areata. Some clones in this sample may be carry-over from other donors' samples. As DNA, the CDR3 is TGTGCCAGCAGTCCCAGTGGACAGGGGAGGACTGAAGCTTTCTTT. Its translation is CASSPSGQGRTEAFF.